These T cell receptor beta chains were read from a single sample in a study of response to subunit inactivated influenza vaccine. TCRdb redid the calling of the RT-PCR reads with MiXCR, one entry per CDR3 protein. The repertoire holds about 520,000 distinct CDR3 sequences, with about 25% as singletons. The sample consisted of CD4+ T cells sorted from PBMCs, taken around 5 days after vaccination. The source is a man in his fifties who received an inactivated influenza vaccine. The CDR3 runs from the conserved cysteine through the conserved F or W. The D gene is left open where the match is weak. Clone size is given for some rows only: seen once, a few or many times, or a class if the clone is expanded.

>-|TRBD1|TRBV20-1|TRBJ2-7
CSARDGTAYEQYF
TGCAGTGCCCGCGACGGGACAGCCTACGAGCAGTACTTC
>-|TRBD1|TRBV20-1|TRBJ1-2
CSARQPLDREGGYTF
TGCAGTGCTAGACAACCCTTGGACAGGGAGGGTGGCTACACCTTC
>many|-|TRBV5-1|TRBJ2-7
CASSSGGPDSQQYF
TGCGCCAGCAGCTCAGGGGGGCCCGACTCCCAGCAGTACTTC
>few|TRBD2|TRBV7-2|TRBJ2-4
CASSLGPSGDKNIQYF
TGTGCCAGCAGCTTAGGGCCTAGCGGAGATAAAAACATTCAGTACTTC
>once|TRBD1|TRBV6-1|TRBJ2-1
CASSAPRTGMLSEQFF
TGTGCCAGCAGTGCGCCCCGGACAGGGATGTTAAGTGAGCAGTTCTTC
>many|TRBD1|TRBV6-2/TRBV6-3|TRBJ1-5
CASSWTGMGQPQHF
TGTGCCAGCAGTTGGACAGGGATGGGGCAGCCCCAGCATTTT
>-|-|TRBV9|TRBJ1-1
CASTVDRGTEAFF
TGTGCCAGCACCGTCGACAGAGGGACTGAAGCTTTCTTT
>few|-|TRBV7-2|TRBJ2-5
CASSLVPGALQETQYF
TGTGCCAGCAGCTTGGTCCCAGGGGCATTACAAGAGACCCAGTACTTC
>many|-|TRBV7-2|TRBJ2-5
CASSPTGAETQYF
TGTGCCAGCAGTCCAACAGGAGCAGAGACCCAGTACTTC
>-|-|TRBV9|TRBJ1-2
CASSPQGGRLHGYTF
TGTGCCAGCAGCCCCCAGGGCGGTCGATTACATGGCTACACCTTC
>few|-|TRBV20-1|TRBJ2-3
CSGAGRGYADTQYF
TGCAGTGGAGCCGGGAGAGGTTATGCAGATACGCAGTATTTT
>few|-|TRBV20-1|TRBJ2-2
CSARDSSSNTGELFF
TGCAGTGCTAGAGATTCTAGCTCGAACACCGGGGAGCTGTTTTTT
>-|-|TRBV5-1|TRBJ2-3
CASSLAVRTSTDTQYF
TGCGCCAGCAGCTTGGCCGTCAGGACCAGCACAGATACGCAGTATTTT
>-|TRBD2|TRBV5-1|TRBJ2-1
CASSLETSGSYNEQFF
TGCGCCAGCAGCTTGGAAACTAGCGGGTCCTACAATGAGCAGTTCTTC
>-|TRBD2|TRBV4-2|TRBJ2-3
CASSRIRGGGTDTQYF
TGTGCCAGCAGCCGGATCCGGGGGGGGGGCACAGATACGCAGTATTTT
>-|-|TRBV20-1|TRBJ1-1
CSAAGLLKTEAFF
TGCAGTGCAGCGGGACTCCTGAAGACTGAAGCTTTCTTT
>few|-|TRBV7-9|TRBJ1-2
CATVTLSDYGYTF
TGTGCCACCGTGACCCTTTCCGACTATGGCTACACCTTC
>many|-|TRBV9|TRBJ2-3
CASSVSQHTDTQYF
TGTGCCAGCAGCGTTTCCCAGCACACAGATACGCAGTATTTT
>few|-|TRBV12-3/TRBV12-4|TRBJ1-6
CASSLGWVNSPLHF
TGTGCCAGCAGTTTAGGGTGGGTTAATTCACCCCTCCACTTT
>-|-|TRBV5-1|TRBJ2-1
CASSLPTASSYNEQFF
TGCGCCAGCAGCCTCCCGACAGCGAGCTCCTACAATGAGCAGTTCTTC
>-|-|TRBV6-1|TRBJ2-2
CATLRQPNTGELFF
TGTGCAACGCTGCGGCAGCCGAACACCGGGGAGCTGTTTTTT
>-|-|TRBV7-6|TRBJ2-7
CASSLGHPNSYEQYF
TGTGCCAGCAGCTTAGGACACCCGAACTCCTACGAGCAGTACTTC
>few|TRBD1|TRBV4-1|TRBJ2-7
CASSRTGVHSYEQYF
TGCGCCAGCAGTCGGACAGGGGTTCACTCCTACGAGCAGTACTTC
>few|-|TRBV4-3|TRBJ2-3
CASSQALSTDTQYF
TGCGCCAGCAGCCAAGCACTGTCCACAGATACGCAGTATTTT
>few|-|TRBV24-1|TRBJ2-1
CATSDRENNEQFF
TGTGCCACCAGTGATCGGGAAAACAATGAGCAGTTCTTC
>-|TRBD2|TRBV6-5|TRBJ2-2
CASSFAGGPPGELFF
TGTGCCAGCAGTTTTGCGGGGGGGCCCCCCGGGGAGCTGTTTTTT
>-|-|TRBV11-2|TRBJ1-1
CASSHQNSAEAFF
TGTGCCAGCAGCCACCAGAATTCCGCTGAAGCTTTCTTT
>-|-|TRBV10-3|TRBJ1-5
CATSPRTISNQPQHF
TGTGCCACCTCCCCCCGGACTATTAGCAATCAGCCCCAGCATTTT
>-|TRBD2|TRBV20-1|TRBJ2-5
CSARDRPHGTSGRGWQETQYF
TGCAGTGCTAGAGATCGTCCACACGGGACTAGCGGGAGGGGCTGGCAAGAGACCCAGTACTTC
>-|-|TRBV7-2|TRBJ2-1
CASRRNGGAWEQFF
TGTGCCAGCAGACGAAATGGGGGGGCCTGGGAGCAGTTCTTC
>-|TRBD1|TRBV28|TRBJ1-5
CASSDSTGVSPHF
TGTGCCAGCAGTGACTCCACAGGGGTTAGTCCGCATTTT
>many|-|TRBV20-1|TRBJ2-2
CSARDSTPQTITGELFF
TGCAGTGCTAGAGATAGCACACCCCAAACGATCACCGGGGAGCTGTTTTTT
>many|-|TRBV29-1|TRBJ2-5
CSVQRDHRRGETQYF
TGCAGCGTTCAGAGGGACCACCGCCGGGGGGAGACCCAGTACTTC
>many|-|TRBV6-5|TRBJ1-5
CASSYRVGDQPQHF
TGTGCCAGCAGTTACAGGGTTGGAGATCAGCCCCAGCATTTT
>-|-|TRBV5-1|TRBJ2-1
CASSLGQRSSYNEQFF
TGCGCCAGCAGCTTGGGGCAACGGAGCTCCTACAATGAGCAGTTCTTC
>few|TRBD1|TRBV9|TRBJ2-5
CASSAYGGTGVQETQYF
TGTGCCAGCAGCGCGTACGGCGGGACAGGGGTCCAAGAGACCCAGTACTTC
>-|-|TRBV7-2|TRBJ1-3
CASSPRVLNTIYF
TGTGCCAGCAGCCCCAGGGTTCTAAACACCATATATTTT
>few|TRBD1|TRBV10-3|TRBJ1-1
CAISETTGTLNTEAFF
TGTGCCATCAGTGAGACGACAGGGACCCTGAACACTGAAGCTTTCTTT
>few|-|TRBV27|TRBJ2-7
CASSLAGMTSEQYF
TGTGCCAGCAGTTTAGCAGGGATGACGAGCGAGCAGTACTTC
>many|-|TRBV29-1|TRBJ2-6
CSVRQVSGANVLTF
TGCAGCGTCCGACAAGTCTCTGGGGCCAACGTCCTGACTTTC
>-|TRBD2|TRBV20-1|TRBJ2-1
CSARDVAGGPGEQFF
TGCAGTGCTAGAGATGTAGCGGGAGGGCCGGGTGAGCAGTTCTTC
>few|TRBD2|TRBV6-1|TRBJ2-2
CAGRSGANTGELFF
TGTGCCGGACGTAGCGGGGCGAACACCGGGGAGCTGTTTTTT
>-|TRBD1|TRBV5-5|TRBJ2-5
CASSFYRTGGEETQYF
TGTGCCAGCAGCTTCTATAGAACAGGGGGCGAAGAGACCCAGTACTTC
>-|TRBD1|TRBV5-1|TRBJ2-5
CASSSDRGEETQYF
TGCGCCAGCAGCTCGGACAGGGGAGAGGAGACCCAGTACTTC
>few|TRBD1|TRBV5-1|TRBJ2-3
CASSIDRASTDTQYF
TGCGCCAGCAGCATAGACAGGGCTAGCACAGATACGCAGTATTTT
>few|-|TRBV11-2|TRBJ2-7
CASSLRHHYEQYF
TGTGCCAGCAGCTTAAGACACCACTACGAGCAGTACTTC
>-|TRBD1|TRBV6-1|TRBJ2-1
CASSRQGALDEQFF
TGTGCCAGCAGTCGACAGGGGGCTTTGGATGAGCAGTTCTTC
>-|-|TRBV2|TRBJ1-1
CASRLWGTEAFF
TGTGCCAGCAGGCTGTGGGGAACTGAAGCTTTCTTT
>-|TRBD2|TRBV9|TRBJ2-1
CASSVKDGTSGTLSYNEQFF
TGTGCCAGCAGCGTCAAAGATGGGACTAGCGGGACCCTGTCCTACAATGAGCAGTTCTTC
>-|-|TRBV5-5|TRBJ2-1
CASSPQINNEQFF
TGTGCCAGCAGCCCGCAAATAAACAATGAGCAGTTCTTC
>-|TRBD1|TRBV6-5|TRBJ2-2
CASINPGGTGELFF
TGTGCCAGCATTAACCCAGGGGGCACCGGGGAGCTGTTTTTT
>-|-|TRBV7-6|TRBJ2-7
CASSPIGFAASYEQYF
TGTGCCAGCAGCCCCATAGGTTTTGCGGCCTCCTACGAGCAGTACTTC
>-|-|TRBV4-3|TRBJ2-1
CASSQVLGSSYNEQFF
TGCGCCAGCAGCCAAGTTCTAGGGAGCTCCTACAATGAGCAGTTCTTC
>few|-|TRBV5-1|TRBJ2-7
CASSFRSGYDHEQYF
TGCGCCAGCAGCTTCCGGTCGGGGTACGACCACGAGCAGTACTTC
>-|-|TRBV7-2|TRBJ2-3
CASSLVGAVADTQYF
TGTGCCAGCAGCTTAGTGGGCGCGGTGGCAGATACGCAGTATTTT